Listed here are 2 T cell receptor beta chains from one sample, sequenced in a study of blood T cell repertoires in COVID-19. Clones were read by immunoSEQ multiplex PCR, and TCRdb kept only the in-frame ones, dropping some. The data contain around 200,000 clones, about 81% of them singletons. The sample taken for sequencing was peripheral blood. The receptors here all came from a man aged 25-40 years with active or convalescent COVID-19.

This CDR3 is CASSSLGTTYYEQYF. CDR3 in DNA: TGTGCCAGCAGTTCCCTCGGGACAACGTACTACGAGCAGTACTTC. The chain couples TRBV27 to TRBJ2-7; weak D call: TRBD1 (6 bases). From germline, CDR1 is MNHEY and CDR2 SMNVEV (reference sequence). V lost 4 bases and J lost 3, with 16 bases in between. The CDR3 runs 15 residues.

The chain recombines TRBV12-5 with TRBJ1-1; 7 bases are a match to TRBD1. The CDR3 spans 13 residues. Germline-derived CDR1 and CDR2 are LGHNT and FRNRAP. Trimming removed 3 bases from V and 6 bases from J; junction bases left unmatched: 4. This chain's CDR3 is CASGFQGGSEAFF. CDR3 sequence (DNA): TGTGCTAGTGGTTTCCAGGGGGGTTCTGAAGCTTTCTTT. The full variable domain, rest sourced from reference TRBV12-5 and TRBJ1-1, is DARVTQTPRHKVTEMGQEVTMRCQPILGHNTVFWYRQTMMQGLELLAYFRNRAPLDDSGMPKDRFSAEMPDATLATLKIQPSEPRDSAVYFCASGFQGGSEAFFGQGTRLTVV.